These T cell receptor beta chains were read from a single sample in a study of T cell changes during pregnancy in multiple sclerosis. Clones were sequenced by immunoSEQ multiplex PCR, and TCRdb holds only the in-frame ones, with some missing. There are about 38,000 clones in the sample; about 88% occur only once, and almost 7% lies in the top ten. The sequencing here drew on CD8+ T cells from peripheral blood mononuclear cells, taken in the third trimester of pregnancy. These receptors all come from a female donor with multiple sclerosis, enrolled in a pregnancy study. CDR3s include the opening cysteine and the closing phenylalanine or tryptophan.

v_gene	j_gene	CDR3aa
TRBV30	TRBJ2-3	CASGRGLDTQYF
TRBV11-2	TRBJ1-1	CASSSKDRGTEAFF
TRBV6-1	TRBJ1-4	CASSEDAGGNEKLFF
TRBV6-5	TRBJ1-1	CASSYSTGICSF
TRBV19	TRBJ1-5	CASSTPAEGDIYGNQPQHF
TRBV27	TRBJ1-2	CASRVGSYGYTF
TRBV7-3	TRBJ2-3	CASSPFGGGADTQYF
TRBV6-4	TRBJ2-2	CASSDSRGANTGELFF
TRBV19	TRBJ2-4	CASSIGPGADIQYF
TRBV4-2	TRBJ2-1	CASSQDEGTGGGEQFF
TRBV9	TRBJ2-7	CASSVGGRGEQYF
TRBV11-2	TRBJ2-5	CASSQEAGGQETQYF
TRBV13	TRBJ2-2	CASSSSSTPGELFF
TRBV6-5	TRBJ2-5	CASSPSQVPQYF
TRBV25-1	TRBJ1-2	CASSDIDINYGYTF
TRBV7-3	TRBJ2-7	CASSLTGGSSYEQYF
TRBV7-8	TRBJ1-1	CASSPRQGTEAFF
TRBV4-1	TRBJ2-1	CASSQFGTGGPVEQFF
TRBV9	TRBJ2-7	CASSVGGGSAYEQYF
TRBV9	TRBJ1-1	CASSVSGTEAFF
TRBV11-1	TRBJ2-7	CASSFSIWEQYF
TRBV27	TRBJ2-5	CASSPTREGPPQYF
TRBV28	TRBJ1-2	CASTDRGYYGYTF
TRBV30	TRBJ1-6	CAWSVLDRSSPLHF
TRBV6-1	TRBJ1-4	CASSDLEGQGGDKLFF
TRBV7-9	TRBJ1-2	CASSSFLNYGYTF
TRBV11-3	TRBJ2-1	CASSLEGRGYNEQFF
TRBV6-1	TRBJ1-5	CAISGTDLLGSNQPQHF
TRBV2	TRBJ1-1	CASFGVGEVNTEAFF
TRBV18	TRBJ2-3	CASSLPTGPAAEDTQYF
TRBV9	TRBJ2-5	CARGGETQYF
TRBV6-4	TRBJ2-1	CASSDGDRVSHEQFF
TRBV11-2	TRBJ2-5	CASSLVGTDQETQYF
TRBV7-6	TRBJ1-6	CASSDGQASRSPLHF
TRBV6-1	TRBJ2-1	CASSEDWTGMGNEQFF
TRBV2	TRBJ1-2	CASSEGQSSYTF
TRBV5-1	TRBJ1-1	CASSLAPESTEAFF
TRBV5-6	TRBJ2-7	CASSPSEDYEQYF
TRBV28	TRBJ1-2	CASSPRGIYGYTF
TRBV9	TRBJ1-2	CASSLQGRANYGYTF
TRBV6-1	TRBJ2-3	CASSEDSGGGADTQYF
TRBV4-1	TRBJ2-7	CASSPGQGGDYEQYF
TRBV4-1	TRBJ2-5	CASSQVGLASETQYF
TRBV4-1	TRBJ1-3	CASSQRATGGAGNTIYF
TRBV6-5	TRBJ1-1	CASSYGTLEAFF
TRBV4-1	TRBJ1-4	CASSQVLTGGKLFF
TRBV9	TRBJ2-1	CASSESRGSSYNEQFF
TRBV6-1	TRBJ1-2	CASSLWADTNYGYTF
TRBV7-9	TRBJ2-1	CASSDPGGTRHNEQFF
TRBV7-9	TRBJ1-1	CASRQGATEAFF
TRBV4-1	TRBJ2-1	CASSQDIETGIYNEQFF
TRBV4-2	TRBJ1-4	CASSQDLGTGAGEKLFF
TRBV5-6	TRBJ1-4	CASSFGSWEKLFF
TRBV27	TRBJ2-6	CASSFGGLSSGANVLTF